These T cell receptor beta chains were read from a single sample in a study of Graves' ophthalmopathy and Graves' hyperthyroidism. TCRdb reprocessed the multiplex PCR reads with MiXCR, giving one entry per CDR3 protein. The sample includes a few hundred thousand distinct CDR3 sequences, approximately 15% of them seen just once. The sequenced sample consisted of peripheral blood. These receptors came from a woman aged 18-29 years with stable Graves' hyperthyroidism. Each CDR3 is given with its conserved first and last residue. A D gene is named only where the DNA matches it firmly. Clone size, where shown, is once, few, many, or a class for clones that have expanded.

d_call	v_call	j_call	clone_size	cdr3_aa	cdr3_nt
NA	TRBV6-4	TRBJ2-3	NA	CASTYMGEGTDTQYF	TGTGCCAGCACCTACATGGGTGAGGGTACAGATACGCAGTATTTT
NA	TRBV9	TRBJ1-2	few	CASTSRGGYGYTF	TGTGCCAGCACCTCAAGGGGGGGTTATGGCTACACCTTC
NA	TRBV2	TRBJ2-6	many	CASSRISFRVLGKSGANVLTF	TGTGCCAGCAGTCGAATTAGCTTCCGGGTATTGGGAAAATCGGGGGCCAACGTCCTGACTTTC
TRBD2	TRBV7-9	TRBJ2-7	few	CASRRTSGGAEEQYF	TGTGCCAGCAGGCGGACTAGCGGGGGGGCTGAAGAGCAGTACTTC
NA	TRBV6-5	TRBJ1-1	many	CASSYVGGKGYTEAFF	TGTGCCAGCAGTTACGTTGGTGGAAAGGGGTACACTGAAGCTTTCTTT
NA	TRBV6-2/TRBV6-3	TRBJ1-5	NA	CASSHLLGHSVANQPQHF	TGTGCCAGCAGTCACCTCCTGGGGCACTCCGTAGCCAATCAGCCTCAGCATTTT
NA	TRBV6-5	TRBJ1-6	many	CASSYSRGRRNSPLHF	TGTGCCAGCAGTTACTCGCGGGGGCGTCGAAATTCACCCCTCCACTTT
TRBD2	TRBV11-2	TRBJ2-2	many	CASSSLAGANTGELFF	TGTGCCAGCAGCTCGCTAGCGGGGGCGAACACCGGGGAGCTGTTTTTT
NA	TRBV7-9	TRBJ1-2	many	CASSLAAQMDYGYTF	TGTGCCAGCAGCTTAGCCGCCCAGATGGACTATGGCTACACCTTC
NA	TRBV6-1	TRBJ2-7	few	CASSVLDQNSYEQYF	TGTGCCAGCAGTGTTTTAGACCAAAACTCCTACGAGCAGTACTTC
NA	TRBV20-1	TRBJ1-6	medium-sized	CSALRTENSPLHF	TGCAGTGCGCTTAGGACAGAAAATTCACCCCTCCACTTT
NA	TRBV3-1	TRBJ1-5	many	CASSQDSGENQPQHF	TGTGCCAGCAGCCAAGATTCAGGGGAGAATCAGCCCCAGCATTTT
NA	TRBV4-1	TRBJ2-7	few	CASSQSQGRGYEQYF	TGCGCCAGCAGCCAGTCACAGGGCCGGGGCTACGAGCAGTACTTC
NA	TRBV6-1	TRBJ2-2	few	CVNRVNEYTGELFF	TGTGTCAACAGGGTTAACGAGTACACCGGGGAGCTGTTTTTT
NA	TRBV6-1	TRBJ2-2	few	CASRLDGNTGELFF	TGTGCCAGCAGGCTGGACGGGAACACCGGGGAGCTGTTTTTT
NA	TRBV15	TRBJ2-7	many	CATSRDLNRLTHGQLAYEQYF	TGTGCCACCAGCAGAGACCTAAACAGGCTAACCCACGGACAGCTCGCTTACGAGCAGTACTTC
NA	TRBV27	TRBJ1-6	few	CASTQGLENSPLHF	TGTGCCAGCACACAGGGTTTAGAAAATTCACCCCTCCACTTT
NA	TRBV29-1	TRBJ2-7	many	CSVAMAENYEQYF	TGCAGCGTTGCTATGGCAGAGAACTACGAGCAGTACTTC
NA	TRBV7-2	TRBJ1-6	many	CASSLVAGARSPLHF	TGTGCCAGCAGCTTAGTGGCAGGGGCGAGGTCACCCCTCCACTTT
TRBD1	TRBV27	TRBJ1-1	NA	CASSLKSRGLLVNTEAFF	TGTGCCAGCAGTTTAAAATCCAGGGGGCTATTGGTGAACACTGAAGCTTTCTTT
NA	TRBV11-2	TRBJ1-5	many	CASAPPGGGSNQPQHF	TGTGCCAGCGCTCCGCCGGGGGGAGGGAGCAATCAGCCCCAGCATTTT
NA	TRBV7-3	TRBJ2-2	NA	CASSLTPGHGDLASNTGELFF	TGTGCCAGCAGCTTAACGCCGGGACACGGAGATCTAGCGTCGAACACCGGGGAGCTGTTTTTT
TRBD1	TRBV20-1	TRBJ1-2	many	CSARSQEGARYGYTF	TGCAGTGCTAGATCCCAGGAGGGGGCGCGGTATGGCTACACCTTC
TRBD2	TRBV6-2/TRBV6-3	TRBJ2-2	NA	CASSLGLAGEMSTGELFF	TGTGCCAGCAGTCTGGGACTAGCGGGAGAGATGAGCACCGGGGAGCTGTTTTTT
TRBD1	TRBV7-2	TRBJ2-7	many	CASSHPRDRVTYEQYF	TGTGCCAGCAGCCACCCACGGGACAGGGTTACCTACGAGCAGTACTTC
NA	TRBV18	TRBJ1-1	NA	CASSPREQTEAFF	TGTGCCAGCTCACCACGAGAGCAGACTGAAGCTTTCTTT
NA	TRBV24-1	TRBJ2-2	many	CATSGKGATGELFF	TGTGCCACCAGTGGAAAAGGGGCTACCGGGGAGCTGTTTTTT
NA	TRBV6-4	TRBJ1-3	many	CASKQAEVWVEGRMGNTIYF	TGTGCCAGCAAGCAGGCTGAGGTTTGGGTCGAAGGGAGAATGGGAAACACCATATATTTT
NA	TRBV5-1	TRBJ1-2	many	CASRGPYGYTF	TGCGCCAGCCGTGGACCTTATGGCTACACCTTC
NA	TRBV29-1	TRBJ1-2	many	CSAGYNYGYTF	TGCAGCGCCGGTTACAACTATGGCTACACCTTC